The clone carrying this TCR beta chain was detected many times. Its antigen is unknown. This entry is derived from a study of T cells in Graves' hyperthyroidism and ophthalmopathy. Authors of the study amplified TCR beta CDR3 regions from RNA transcripts. Primed by the HTBI set, a first-round RT-PCR was run on the TCR CDR3. One entry per CDR3 protein results from TCRdb running MiXCR on the multiplex PCR reads. The profile covers about 720,000 distinct CDR3 sequences, with about a sixth appearing a single time and approximately 8.4% taken by the ten largest. V was shortened by 8 bases and J by 1 base, with 11 bases between the two germline ends. This CDR3 has 13 amino acids. Per the germline V gene, CDR1 is SNHLY and CDR2 is FYNNEI. Patients between 18 and 65 years old had hyperthyroidism, newly diagnosed and lasting under 2 months. Diagnoses rested on clinical symptoms, serum thyroxine and TRAb, thyroid ultrasound and orbital computed tomography. Fresh peripheral blood, under 11 ml, yielded the PBMCs.

Study-wide points: The majority of expanded thyroid clonotypes above 0.001 also appeared in blood.

Sample: blood. This receptor was obtained from a man between 18 and 35 years old with Graves' hyperthyroidism. V is TRBV2 and J is TRBJ1-1, with TRBD1 as a possible D gene (6 bases). The CDR3: CASAVRGNTEAFF. The CDR3 DNA reads TGTGCCAGCGCCGTCAGGGGGAACACTGAAGCTTTCTTT. Filled out from reference TRBV2 and TRBJ1-1, the complete variable domain reads EPEVTQTPSHQVTQMGQEVILRCVPISNHLYFYWYRQILGQKVEFLVSFYNNEISEKSEIFDDQFSVERPDGSNFTLKIRSTKLEDSAMYFCASAVRGNTEAFFGQGTRLTVV.